These 15 T cell receptor beta chains were all obtained from the same sample, sequenced in a study of T cells in Graves' hyperthyroidism and ophthalmopathy. What was amplified from RNA transcripts were TCR beta CDR3 regions. First-round RT-PCR with HTBI primers amplified the TCR CDR3 region. Each CDR3 protein gets one entry after TCRdb re-called the multiplex PCR reads with MiXCR. The sample lists 250,000 to 400,000 distinct CDR3 sequences; roughly an eighth were seen once. Sequences were obtained from blood. These receptors were collected from a woman aged 40 to 50 with Graves' ophthalmopathy.

The chain is built from TRBV28 and TRBJ2-4; possible D gene TRBD1, 5 bases. CDR1 MDHEN and CDR2 SYDVKM come from the germline V gene. The V and J ends lost 3 bases and 2 bases respectively, with 23 bases between them. CDR3 length equals 19 residues. The chain's CDR3 is CASSFGRASSFSTKNIQYF. CDR3 bases: TGTGCCAGCAGTTTTGGCAGGGCCTCTTCTTTCTCGACCAAAAACATTCAGTACTTC.

This clonotype was seen more than once but under ten times. The chain combines TRBV11-2 with TRBJ2-2; D is unresolved. The CDR3 length is 13 residues. Germline CDR1 reads SGHAT; CDR2 reads FQNNGV. V shed 5 bases and J shed 4 bases, with 8 bases lying between them. The CDR3 reads CASSPTFTGELFF. CDR3 DNA: TGTGCCAGCAGCCCAACTTTCACCGGGGAGCTGTTTTTT.

For this clonotype: A much more abundant neighbour one base away suggests this may be a read error. This chain links TRBV5-6 with TRBJ2-3; TRBD1 might be the D (8 bases). The CDR3 is 15 amino acids. The germline V gene has CDR1 SGHDT and CDR2 YYEEEE. V lost 1 base and J 8 bases, leaving 17 bases between the germline ends. The CDR3 here is CASSLIRQGRGTQYF. The CDR3 nucleotides are TGTGCCAGCAGCTTGATCCGACAGGGGAGGGGTACGCAGTATTTT.

This clonotype has a handful of counts. The genes are TRBV20-1 and TRBJ1-6; TRBD1 matches at 11 bases. V gave up 6 bases and J gave up 4 bases; unmatched junction bases: 5. Germline V gene lookup returns CDR1 DFQATT and CDR2 SNEGSKA (reference sequence). The CDR3 length is 15 residues. The CDR3, as DNA: TGCAGTGCCAAGGGACAGGGGGAATATAATTCACCCCTCCACTTT. Encoded protein: CSAKGQGEYNSPLHF.

This chain joins TRBV10-1 and TRBJ2-5, with D hard to call. V was pared by 8 bases and J by 0 bases, with 10 bases between. The germline CDR1 and CDR2 sequences are WNHNN and SYGVQD (reference sequence). The CDR3 totals 13 residues. The CDR3 loop reads CASGHGDQETQYF. As DNA, the CDR3 is TGCGCCAGCGGTCATGGGGACCAAGAGACCCAGTACTTC.

A few counts support this clonotype. V usage is TRBV27 and J usage is TRBJ2-2, with a weak D call TRBD2 (7 bases). Germline V lookup: CDR1 MNHEY, CDR2 SMNVEV (reference sequence). The CDR3 covers 17 residues. Trimming took off 2 bases at V and 5 bases at J, with 18 bases between the two ends. In nucleotides, the CDR3 is TGTGCCAGCAGTTTAAGCTTACGGACTAGGGGGACCGGGGAGCTGTTTTTT. This encodes CASSLSLRTRGTGELFF.

This clonotype was picked up a small number of times. This sequence joins TRBV6-1 and TRBJ2-1; no reliable D call. V lost 6 bases and J lost 6, with 12 bases in between. CDR1 and CDR2 (germline): MNHNS, SASEGT. This CDR3 has 13 amino acids. In DNA, the CDR3 is TGTGCCAGCAGATCCCCAGCGTCCAATGAGCAGTTCTTC. This gives the protein CASRSPASNEQFF.

This clonotype was picked up many times. V gene TRBV28 combines with J gene TRBJ2-7; 8 nucleotides line up with TRBD1. This CDR3 contains 16 residues. In germline, CDR1 is MDHEN, CDR2 SYDVKM. Trimming at V came to 9 bases and at J to 2 bases, leaving 15 bases not matched to a gene. This chain's CDR3 is CASSPGTGLGTYEQYF. The CDR3 region has the DNA TGTGCCAGTAGTCCCGGGACAGGCCTGGGTACCTACGAGCAGTACTTC. The full variable domain, rest sourced from reference TRBV28 and TRBJ2-7, is DVKVTQSSRYLVKRTGEKVFLECVQDMDHENMFWYRQDPGLGLRLIYFSYDVKMKEKGDIPEGYSVSREKKERFSLILESASTNQTSMYLCASSPGTGLGTYEQYFGPGTRLTVT.

This clonotype was recorded at least ten times. This chain joins TRBV7-2 and TRBJ2-7; 10 bases agree with TRBD2. CDR1 and CDR2 (germline): SGHTA, FQGNSA. CDR3 length: 13 amino acids. V lost 8 bases and J lost 3; bases outside the gene matches: 4. The DNA of the CDR3 is TGTGCCAGCCGAGTAGCGGGAGGCTACGAGCAGTACTTC. Amino acids: CASRVAGGYEQYF.

The chain carries TRBV19 and TRBJ2-5; 10 bases are a match to TRBD2. CDR3 size: 17 residues. V gave up 5 bases and J gave up 5 bases; unmatched junction bases: 14. Germline V gives CDR1 LNHDA, CDR2 SQIVND (reference sequence). CDR3 in DNA: TGTGCCAGTAGTCCTTGGGGACTAGCGAAGGGAGAGGAGACCCAGTACTTC. The encoded protein is CASSPWGLAKGEETQYF.

This clonotype was seen many times. This chain links TRBV7-9 with TRBJ2-4; D is possibly TRBD1 (5 bases). Trimming removed 5 bases from V and 0 bases from J, with 11 bases in between. Germline CDR1 reads SEHNR; CDR2 reads FQNEAQ (reference sequence). This CDR3 spans 15 amino acids. The CDR3 nucleotides are TGTGCCAGCAGCGTTCCAGGGTTAGCCAAAAACATTCAGTACTTC. It yields the protein CASSVPGLAKNIQYF.

This clonotype was seen a handful of times. The V call is TRBV5-1, the J call TRBJ2-1; 12 positions agree with TRBD2. CDR3 length: 15 amino acids. Germline CDR1 SGHRS, CDR2 YFSETQ. With 4 bases clipped from V and 7 bases from J, the junction kept 6 bases outside the gene matches. The CDR3 reads CASSLGLAGKNEQFF. In DNA form, the CDR3 reads TGCGCCAGCAGCCTTGGACTAGCGGGGAAGAATGAGCAGTTCTTC.

This sequence joins TRBV18 and TRBJ2-5; possibly TRBD1 for D (6 bases). From germline, CDR1 is KGHSH and CDR2 LQKENI. V lost 5 bases and J lost 5, with 12 bases in between. The CDR3 is 13 residues long. The CDR3 loop is CASSARGTETQYF. The CDR3 DNA reads as TGTGCCAGCTCAGCTAGGGGGACCGAGACCCAGTACTTC.

The sample holds many counts of this clonotype. The rearrangement joins TRBV7-9 to TRBJ2-7; 7 bases fit TRBD1. Germline trimming cut 5 bases from V and 0 bases from J; bases unmatched to any gene: 10. The CDR3 spans 16 residues. Germline CDR1 and CDR2: SEHNR and FQNEAQ (reference sequence). The CDR3 protein is CASSQIRRDSSYEQYF. The CDR3 coding sequence is TGTGCCAGCAGCCAAATTCGCCGGGACAGCTCCTACGAGCAGTACTTC.

This clonotype has ten or more counts. This rearrangement joins TRBV11-2 to TRBJ2-1, with TRBD2 identical over 8 bases. With 5 bases clipped from V and 5 bases from J, the junction kept 5 bases outside the gene matches. The CDR3 is made up of 14 amino acids. CDR1 SGHAT and CDR2 FQNNGV come from the germline V gene. The CDR3 bases are TGTGCCAGCAGCGCCCAGCGGGAGAACAATGAGCAGTTCTTC. Amino acid sequence: CASSAQRENNEQFF.